These 21 T cell receptor beta chains were sequenced from one sample in a study of T cells in Graves' hyperthyroidism and ophthalmopathy. RNA transcripts gave rise to amplified TCR beta CDR3 regions. Initially, a first-round RT-PCR of the TCR CDR3 employed the HTBI primer set. TCRdb recomputed calls from the multiplex PCR reads with MiXCR, one row per CDR3 protein. This sample has approximately 610,000 distinct CDR3 sequences, with approximately 16% found just once. The source material was blood. The receptors derive from a woman younger than 30 with Graves' hyperthyroidism.

This clonotype was observed many times. The chain has TRBV2 and TRBJ2-2; D is unresolved. Germline CDR1 is SNHLY and CDR2 is FYNNEI. The CDR3 is 15 amino acids. The V end was cut by 3 bases, the J end by 3 bases, with 11 bases between. Here the CDR3 DNA reads TGTGCCAGCAGTGAGGTGAAGCGCGACACCGGGGAGCTGTTTTTT. Amino acids: CASSEVKRDTGELFF. Variable domain in full (rest from reference TRBV2 and TRBJ2-2): EPEVTQTPSHQVTQMGQEVILRCVPISNHLYFYWYRQILGQKVEFLVSFYNNEISEKSEIFDDQFSVERPDGSNFTLKIRSTKLEDSAMYFCASSEVKRDTGELFFGEGSRLTVL.

This clonotype was counted a few times. V gene TRBV29-1 combines with J gene TRBJ2-7; D is perhaps TRBD1 or TRBD2 (5 bases each). The length of the CDR3 is 12 residues. Germline values: CDR1 SQVTM, CDR2 ANQGSEA. The V end was cut by 3 bases, the J end by 1 base, with 7 bases between. CDR3 nucleotide sequence: TGCAGCGTTGATGAGGGGTCCTACGAGCAGTACTTC. Protein product: CSVDEGSYEQYF.

This clonotype was counted ten times or more. The chain couples TRBV2 to TRBJ2-7; D is unresolved. CDR3 length: 15 amino acids. Per germline, CDR1 SNHLY and CDR2 FYNNEI. Between the trimmed V and J ends, which lost 1 base and 0 bases, there was a span of 10 bases. CDR3 loop: CASSEGGLGSYEQYF. The CDR3 DNA is TGTGCCAGCAGTGAAGGTGGCCTCGGCTCCTACGAGCAGTACTTC. Filled out from reference TRBV2 and TRBJ2-7, the complete variable domain reads EPEVTQTPSHQVTQMGQEVILRCVPISNHLYFYWYRQILGQKVEFLVSFYNNEISEKSEIFDDQFSVERPDGSNFTLKIRSTKLEDSAMYFCASSEGGLGSYEQYFGPGTRLTVT.

The chain uses TRBV5-6 and TRBJ2-7; TRBD2 is a possible D gene (5 bases). The ends were cut back, 4 bases at V and 1 base at J, with 12 bases in the middle. CDR3 length: 14 residues. Germline V gene sequence: CDR1 SGHDT, CDR2 YYEEEE. The chain's CDR3 is CASSQLGPSYEQYF. Here the CDR3 DNA reads TGTGCCAGCAGCCAACTAGGGCCTTCCTACGAGCAGTACTTC.

CDR3 protein: CASSYSASGMDTQYF. The DNA for the CDR3 is TGTGCCAGCAGTTACTCGGCTAGCGGGATGGATACGCAGTATTTT. V gene TRBV6-6 combines with J gene TRBJ2-3; 9 nucleotides align to TRBD2. Per germline, CDR1 MNHNY and CDR2 SVGAGI (reference sequence). J lost 6 bases, V lost 0 bases, and 4 bases had no gene match. This CDR3 spans 15 amino acids.

There are a few counts of this clonotype. This chain uses TRBV19 with TRBJ2-7; unclear D gene. The germline V gene encodes CDR1 LNHDA and CDR2 SQIVND (reference sequence). This CDR3 spans 12 amino acids. Trimming removed 1 base from V and 6 bases from J, with 7 bases in between. In DNA, the CDR3 is TGTGCCAGTAGTATAGCCGCTCCCGAGCAGTACTTC. Translation: CASSIAAPEQYF.

V usage is TRBV10-1 and J usage is TRBJ1-1; 12 nucleotides line up with TRBD1. This CDR3 is 16 amino acids long. V gave up 4 bases and J gave up 4 bases; unmatched junction bases: 7. Germline V CDR1 and CDR2: WNHNN, SYGVQD (reference sequence). CDR3 coding DNA: TGCGCCAGCAGTGCCGGGACAGGGGGCGCGAGCACTGAAGCTTTCTTT. This codes for CASSAGTGGASTEAFF.

In its sample, this clonotype was seen a few times. The chain employs TRBV7-6 and TRBJ1-3, with no clear D. This CDR3 is built from 14 residues. The V end lost 7 bases, the J end lost 1 base, and 11 bases lay between the germline ends. Germline loops: CDR1 SGHVS, CDR2 FNYEAQ. CDR3 DNA sequence: TGTGCCAGCACGCCATGGATGTCTGGAAACACCATATATTTT. It is translated as CASTPWMSGNTIYF.

This clonotype showed up many times. The chain uses TRBV5-1 and TRBJ2-5, with D hard to call. V was cut by 0 bases and J by 2 bases, with 8 bases left in between. Germline CDR1 and CDR2: SGHRS and YFSETQ. The CDR3 contains 14 residues. CDR3 in DNA: TGCGCCAGCAGCTTGGTCCCAGGACAAGAGACCCAGTACTTC. The encoded protein is CASSLVPGQETQYF.

This clonotype was counted ten times or more. V is TRBV28 and J is TRBJ1-1; 7 positions agree with TRBD1. From germline, CDR1 is MDHEN and CDR2 SYDVKM. The CDR3 runs 15 residues. V shed 5 bases and J 0 bases; nucleotides not matched to a gene: 6. The CDR3 is CASSLPTGLNTEAFF. DNA of the CDR3: TGTGCCAGCAGTCTCCCGACAGGGTTGAACACTGAAGCTTTCTTT.

The chain joins TRBV9 to TRBJ2-1; D possibly matches TRBD1 or TRBD2 (6 bases each). The length of the CDR3 is 18 residues. Germline V gene lookup returns CDR1 SGDLS and CDR2 YYNGEE. Trimming left V 3 bases short and J 2 bases short, with 21 bases between. The CDR3 spells CASSGARGTRDAYNEQFF. CDR3 nucleotide sequence: TGTGCCAGCAGCGGAGCGAGGGGGACGCGGGATGCCTACAATGAGCAGTTCTTC.

This clonotype was seen many times. The gene calls are TRBV6-6 and TRBJ1-1; D is ambiguous. V dropped 2 bases and J dropped 2 bases, with 12 bases sitting between them. This CDR3 contains 15 residues. The V gene's germline CDR1 is MNHNY and CDR2 SVGAGI (reference sequence). The CDR3 here is CASSYTQDSNTEAFF. The CDR3 DNA sequence: TGTGCCAGCAGTTACACTCAAGACTCCAACACTGAAGCTTTCTTT.

The chain joins TRBV19 to TRBJ1-1; D ambiguous. The length of the CDR3 is 12 residues. Trimming left V 7 bases short and J 5 bases short, with 11 bases between. Per the germline V gene, CDR1 is LNHDA and CDR2 is SQIVND (reference sequence). CDR3 region: CASNHLGTEAFF. For the CDR3, the DNA is TGTGCCAGTAATCATTTAGGGACTGAAGCTTTCTTT.

V and J are TRBV20-1 and TRBJ2-3; TRBD1 aligns across 11 bases. The CDR3 is made up of 14 amino acids. The germline CDR1 and CDR2 sequences are DFQATT and SNEGSKA (reference sequence). V shed 6 bases, J shed 2 bases, and the junction held 4 bases outside the gene matches. CDR3 residues: CSAGDRGATDTQYF. As DNA, the CDR3 is TGCAGTGCCGGGGACAGGGGGGCCACAGATACGCAGTATTTT.

This clonotype was found many times. This rearrangement joins TRBV11-2 to TRBJ2-3, with TRBD1 matching 9 bases. V lost 2 bases to trimming and J lost 1 base; unmatched junction nucleotides: 4. In germline, CDR1 is SGHAT, CDR2 FQNNGV. The CDR3 length is 16 residues. The CDR3 DNA follows: TGTGCCAGCAGCTTAAACTACAGGGGGCGCACAGATACGCAGTATTTT. Protein sequence: CASSLNYRGRTDTQYF.

J is TRBJ2-1 and V is TRBV7-9, with D uncertain. The CDR3 sequence is 12 residues long. V lost 5 bases and J 9 bases, leaving 11 bases between the germline ends. Per germline, CDR1 SEHNR and CDR2 FQNEAQ (reference sequence). CDR3 residues: CASSPDVGEQFF. CDR3 nucleotides: TGTGCCAGCAGCCCGGACGTCGGTGAGCAGTTCTTC. Complete variable domain (other parts from reference TRBV7-9 and TRBJ2-1): DTGVSQNPRHKITKRGQNVTFRCDPISEHNRLYWYRQTLGQGPEFLTYFQNEAQLEKSRLLSDRFSAERPKGSFSTLEIQRTEQGDSAMYLCASSPDVGEQFFGPGTRLTVL.

This clonotype showed up many times. The rearrangement links TRBV9 to TRBJ1-2; D ambiguous. The CDR3 contains 15 residues. Per germline, CDR1 SGDLS and CDR2 YYNGEE. The V gene lost 2 bases and the J gene lost 0 bases, with 11 bases spanning the gap. CDR3 protein: CASSVRGGSNYGYTF. CDR3 DNA sequence: TGTGCCAGCAGCGTGCGAGGTGGCTCTAACTATGGCTACACCTTC.

The J gene is TRBJ2-2, the V gene TRBV28; TRBD2 matches at 10 bases. The J segment lost 5 bases and the V segment lost 5 bases, leaving 5 bases of the junction unmatched. The CDR3 spans 15 residues. Germline V gene lookup returns CDR1 MDHEN and CDR2 SYDVKM. CDR3 nucleotides: TGTGCCAGCAGTCTAGCGGGAGTTGAGACCGGGGAGCTGTTTTTT. Its protein is CASSLAGVETGELFF. Drawing the rest from reference TRBV28 and TRBJ2-2, the complete variable domain is DVKVTQSSRYLVKRTGEKVFLECVQDMDHENMFWYRQDPGLGLRLIYFSYDVKMKEKGDIPEGYSVSREKKERFSLILESASTNQTSMYLCASSLAGVETGELFFGEGSRLTVL.

Ten or more counts support this clonotype. V usage is TRBV2 and J usage is TRBJ1-2; perhaps TRBD1 as D (5 bases). Trimming pared 4 bases from V and 3 bases from J, leaving 12 bases between. Germline CDR1 is SNHLY and CDR2 is FYNNEI. The CDR3 is 14 amino acids. The CDR3 spells CASSGPGFHYGYTF. In DNA, the CDR3 is TGTGCCAGCAGTGGACCAGGGTTTCACTATGGCTACACCTTC.

The rearrangement joins TRBV24-1 to TRBJ2-1; D could derive from TRBD1 or TRBD2 (6 bases each). This CDR3 comprises 17 residues. CDR1 is KGHDR and CDR2 is SFDVKD in the germline V gene. The V end was cut by 7 bases, the J end by 8 bases, with 26 bases between. This chain's CDR3 is CATSTDDSGAIIDEQFF. DNA for the CDR3: TGTGCCACCAGCACCGATGATTCGGGGGCTATTATCGATGAGCAGTTCTTC.

This clonotype turned up a few times. V gene TRBV6-1 combines with J gene TRBJ1-2, with D possibly being TRBD1 (6 bases). V was pared by 6 bases and J by 4 bases, with 24 bases between. Germline V gene sequence: CDR1 MNHNS, CDR2 SASEGT. CDR3 length: 17 amino acids. CDR3 sequence (DNA): TGTGCCAGCAGGAGGAGTTTGTGGGGGGCGCCTGGCTATGGCTACACCTTC. It is translated as CASRRSLWGAPGYGYTF.